This TCR beta chain came from a study of molecular identifiers for immune sequencing clone quantification. On this clonotype: A read error may be the cause here, since a much bigger clone is one base away.

TCRdb reprocessed the PCR reads via MiXCR and lists one record per CDR3 protein. Here the sample spans approximately 680,000 distinct CDR3 sequences, around 25% being singletons. The CDR3 has 16 residues. Trimming took 7 bases from V and 8 from J, leaving 24 bases between them. Germline CDR1 is SEHNR and CDR2 is FQNEAQ (reference sequence). This TCR derives from a human donor in good health. Some libraries in this study had Jurkat cell RNA spiked in. J is TRBJ2-1 and V is TRBV7-9, with D hard to call. Sequencing was carried out using naive CD8+ T cells from blood, with Jurkat cell RNA spiked in. The subset here: FACS-sorted CD8+CD4-CCR7+CD45RA+ naive T cells. Here the CDR3 DNA reads TGTGCCAGCACCACCACTCGAGACGGGCATTTCCATGAGCAGTTCTTC. As protein: CASTTTRDGHFHEQFF. The whole variable domain, filled in from reference TRBV7-9 and TRBJ2-1, reads DTGVSQNPRHKITKRGQNVTFRCDPISEHNRLYWYRQTLGQGPEFLTYFQNEAQLEKSRLLSDRFSAERPKGSFSTLEIQRTEQGDSAMYLCASTTTRDGHFHEQFFGPGTRLTVL.